This T cell receptor beta chain was sequenced during a study of beta chain features in type 1 diabetes. CD45RO/CCR7/CD25/CD127/CD95/CD27 staining was used to isolate CD4+ naive, central memory, regulatory and stem cell-like memory cells by sorting. This clone was seen a handful of times. The antigen is undetermined. This CDR3 is built from 13 residues. The V end lost 6 bases, the J end lost 3 bases, and 10 bases lay between the germline ends. Germline lookup yields CDR1 SEHNR and CDR2 FQNEAQ (reference sequence). Study-wide results and limits: A closer apparent resemblance between naive, central memory and Treg TCRB repertoires was seen in patients than in healthy donors. Among patients with Type 1 diabetes, TCRB CDR3s were moderately but significantly shorter in every one of the four CD4+ subsets.

Reverse transcription of all isolated RNA meant that expressed TCRB transcripts were sequenced. Clones were sequenced by immunoSEQ multiplex PCR, and TCRdb holds only the in-frame ones, with some missing. The sample includes approximately 120,000 clones, approximately 15% seen only once; the top ten take around 2.6%. This receptor was identified in a man in his late teens or twenties with type 1 diabetes. The sequencing input was central memory CD4+ T cells from blood. This chain connects TRBV7-9 to TRBJ2-3, with a weak D call TRBD2 (5 bases). The CDR3: CASSREGTDTQYF. DNA for the CDR3: TGTGCCAGCAGTCGAGAGGGTACAGATACGCAGTATTTT.